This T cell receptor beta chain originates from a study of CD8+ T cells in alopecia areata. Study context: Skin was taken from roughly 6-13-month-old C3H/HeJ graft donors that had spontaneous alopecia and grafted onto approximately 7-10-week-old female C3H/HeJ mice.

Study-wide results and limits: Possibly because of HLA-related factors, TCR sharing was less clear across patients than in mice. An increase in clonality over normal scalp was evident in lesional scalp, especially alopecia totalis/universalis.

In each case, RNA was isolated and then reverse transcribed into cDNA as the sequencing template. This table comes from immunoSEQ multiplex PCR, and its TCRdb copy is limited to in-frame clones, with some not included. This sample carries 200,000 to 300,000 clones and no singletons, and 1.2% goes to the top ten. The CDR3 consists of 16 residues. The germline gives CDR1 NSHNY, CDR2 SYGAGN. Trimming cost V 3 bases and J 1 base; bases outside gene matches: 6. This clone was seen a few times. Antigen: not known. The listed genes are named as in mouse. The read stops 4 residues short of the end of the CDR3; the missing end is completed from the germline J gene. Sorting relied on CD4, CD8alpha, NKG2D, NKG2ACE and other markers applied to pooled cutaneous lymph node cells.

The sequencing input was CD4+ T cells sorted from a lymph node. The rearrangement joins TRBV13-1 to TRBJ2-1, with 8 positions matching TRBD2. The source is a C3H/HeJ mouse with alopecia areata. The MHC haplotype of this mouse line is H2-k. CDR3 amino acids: CASSGPRLGNYAEQFF. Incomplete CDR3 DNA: TGTGCCAGCAGTGGCCCTCGACTGGGGAACTATGCT.